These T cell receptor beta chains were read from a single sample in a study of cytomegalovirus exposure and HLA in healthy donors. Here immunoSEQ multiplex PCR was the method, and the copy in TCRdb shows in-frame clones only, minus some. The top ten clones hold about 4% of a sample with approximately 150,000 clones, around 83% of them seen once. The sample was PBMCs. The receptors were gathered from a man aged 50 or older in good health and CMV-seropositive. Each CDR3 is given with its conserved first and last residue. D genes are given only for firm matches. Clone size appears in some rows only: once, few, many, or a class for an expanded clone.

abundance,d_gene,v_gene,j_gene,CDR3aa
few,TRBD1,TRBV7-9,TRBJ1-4,CASREFGGDRNEKLFF
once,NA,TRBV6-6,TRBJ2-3,CASRFVDTQYF
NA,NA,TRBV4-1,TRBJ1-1,CASSRTVNTEAFF
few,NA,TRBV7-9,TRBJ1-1,CASSPHGNTEAFF
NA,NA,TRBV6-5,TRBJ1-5,CASSRGGSQPQHF
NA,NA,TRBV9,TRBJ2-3,CASSVATKWGHSTDTQYF
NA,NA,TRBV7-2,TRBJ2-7,CASSFGRGEQYF
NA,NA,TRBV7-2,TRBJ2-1,CASSLGGGEQFF
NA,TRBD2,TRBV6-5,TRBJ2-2,CAIRGDGGNTGELFF
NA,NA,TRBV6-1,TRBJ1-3,CASRLGHYSGNTIYF
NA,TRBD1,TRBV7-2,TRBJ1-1,CASSPGQGVTEAFF
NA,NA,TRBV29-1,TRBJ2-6,CSVYSGANVLTF
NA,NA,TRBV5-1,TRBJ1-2,CASTPTGNYGYTF
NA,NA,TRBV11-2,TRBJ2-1,CASSFGLLNEQFF
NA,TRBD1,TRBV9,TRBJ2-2,CASSVEGGQGVTGELFF
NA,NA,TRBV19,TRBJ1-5,CASSISPGAVSNQPQHF
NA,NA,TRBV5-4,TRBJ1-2,CASSYASGKSTNYGYTF
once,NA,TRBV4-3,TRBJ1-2,CASSQDPSTSYGYTF
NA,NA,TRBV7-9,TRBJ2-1,CASSSRGVYNEQFF
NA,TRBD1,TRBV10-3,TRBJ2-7,CAISLDRGYEQYF
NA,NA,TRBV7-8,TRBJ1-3,CASSLQTVSPPRDTIYF
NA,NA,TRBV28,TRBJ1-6,CASSPSRPGFNSPLHF
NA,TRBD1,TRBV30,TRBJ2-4,CAWRLTGGFQYF
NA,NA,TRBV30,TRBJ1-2,CAWTSYQGNFYGYTF
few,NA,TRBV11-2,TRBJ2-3,CASSLGLGGGTDTQYF
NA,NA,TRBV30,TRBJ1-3,CAWSKFSLGAGAGNTIYF
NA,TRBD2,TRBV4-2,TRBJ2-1,CASSQDRGGASYNEQFF
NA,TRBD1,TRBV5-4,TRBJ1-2,CASSAPGQGPGGAGYTF
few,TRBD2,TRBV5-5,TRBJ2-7,CASSTPTSGYEQYF
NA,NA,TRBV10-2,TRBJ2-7,CASSQGYEQYF
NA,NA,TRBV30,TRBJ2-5,CAWSPEGSGQETQYF
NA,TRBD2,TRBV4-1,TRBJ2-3,CASSQAVSGRADTQYF
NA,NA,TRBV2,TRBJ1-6,CASTGMSTSNSPLHF
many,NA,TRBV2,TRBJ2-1,CASSPMEGNEQFF
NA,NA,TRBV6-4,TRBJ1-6,CASSDWALGAGSPLHF
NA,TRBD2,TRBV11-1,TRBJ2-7,CASSQKRLAGEEQYF
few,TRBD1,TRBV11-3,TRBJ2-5,CASSFTGGETQYF
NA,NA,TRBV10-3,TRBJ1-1,CAISGDDRKAFF
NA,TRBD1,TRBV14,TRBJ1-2,CASSPAGGSYGYTF
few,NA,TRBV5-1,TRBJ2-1,CASSLSGSQEVAFF
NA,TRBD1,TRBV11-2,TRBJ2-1,CASSLAERDRGYNEQFF
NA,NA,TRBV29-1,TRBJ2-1,CSAELWGRYNEQFF
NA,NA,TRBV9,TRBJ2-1,CASSVVPGGTNEQFF
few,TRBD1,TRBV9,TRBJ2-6,CASSVAMGQGAAGANVLTF
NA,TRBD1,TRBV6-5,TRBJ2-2,CASSYGTGIAGELFF
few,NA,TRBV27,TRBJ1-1,CASSLSRGMNTEAFF
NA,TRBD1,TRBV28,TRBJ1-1,CAVGQSMNTEAFF
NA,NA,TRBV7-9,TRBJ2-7,CASSPPSRGSNEQYF
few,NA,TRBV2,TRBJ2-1,CASSESGARNEQFF
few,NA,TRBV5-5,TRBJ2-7,CASSLQGVHEQYF
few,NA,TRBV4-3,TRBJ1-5,CASSQESSNQPQHF
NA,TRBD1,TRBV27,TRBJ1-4,CASSPGQGANWMFF
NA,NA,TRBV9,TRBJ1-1,CASSQIMNTEAFF
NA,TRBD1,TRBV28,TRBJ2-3,CASSFFGTGSPTDTQYF
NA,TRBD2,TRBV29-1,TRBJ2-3,CSVEGRWPGGDTDTQYF
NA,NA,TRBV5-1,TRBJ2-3,CASSLAGGGRLTDTQYF
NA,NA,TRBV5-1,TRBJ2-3,CASSLGVAATDTQYF
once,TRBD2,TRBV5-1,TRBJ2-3,CASTWTSRNTDTQYF
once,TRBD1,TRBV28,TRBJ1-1,CASSLAGGETEAFF